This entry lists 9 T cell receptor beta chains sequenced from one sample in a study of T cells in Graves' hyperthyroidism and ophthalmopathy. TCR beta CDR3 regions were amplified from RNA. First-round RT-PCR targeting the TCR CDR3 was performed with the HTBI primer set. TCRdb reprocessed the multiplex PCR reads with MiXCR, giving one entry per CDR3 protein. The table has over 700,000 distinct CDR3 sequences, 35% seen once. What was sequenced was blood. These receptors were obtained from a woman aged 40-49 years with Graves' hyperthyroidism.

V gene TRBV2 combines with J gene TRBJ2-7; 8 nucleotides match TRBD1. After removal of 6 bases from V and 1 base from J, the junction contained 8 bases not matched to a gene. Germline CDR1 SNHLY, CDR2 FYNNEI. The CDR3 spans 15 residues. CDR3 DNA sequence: TGTGCCAGCAGACGACAGACAGGGGAATCCTACGAGCAGTACTTC. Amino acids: CASRRQTGESYEQYF. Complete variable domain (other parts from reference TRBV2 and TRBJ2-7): EPEVTQTPSHQVTQMGQEVILRCVPISNHLYFYWYRQILGQKVEFLVSFYNNEISEKSEIFDDQFSVERPDGSNFTLKIRSTKLEDSAMYFCASRRQTGESYEQYFGPGTRLTVT.

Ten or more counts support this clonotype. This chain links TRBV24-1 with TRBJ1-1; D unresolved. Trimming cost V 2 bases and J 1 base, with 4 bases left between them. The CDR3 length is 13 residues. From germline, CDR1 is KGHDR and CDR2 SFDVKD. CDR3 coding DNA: TGTGCCACCAGTGATTGGTGGAACACTGAAGCTTTCTTT. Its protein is CATSDWWNTEAFF.

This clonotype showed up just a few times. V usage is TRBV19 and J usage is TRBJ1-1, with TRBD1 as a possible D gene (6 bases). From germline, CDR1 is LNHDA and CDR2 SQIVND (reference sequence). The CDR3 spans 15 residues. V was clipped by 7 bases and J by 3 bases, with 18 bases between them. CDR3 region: CASTPLRGEDTEAFF. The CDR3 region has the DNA TGTGCCAGTACCCCCCTCAGGGGAGAGGACACTGAAGCTTTCTTT.

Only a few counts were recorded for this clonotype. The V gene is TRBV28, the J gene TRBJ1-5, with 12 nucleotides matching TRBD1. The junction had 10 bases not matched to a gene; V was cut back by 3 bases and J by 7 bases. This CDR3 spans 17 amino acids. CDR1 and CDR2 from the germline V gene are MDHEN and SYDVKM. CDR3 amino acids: CASSFDTGTGGLQPQHF. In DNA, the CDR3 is TGTGCCAGCAGTTTCGATACCGGGACAGGGGGCCTGCAGCCCCAGCATTTT. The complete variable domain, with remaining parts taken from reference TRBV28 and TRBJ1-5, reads DVKVTQSSRYLVKRTGEKVFLECVQDMDHENMFWYRQDPGLGLRLIYFSYDVKMKEKGDIPEGYSVSREKKERFSLILESASTNQTSMYLCASSFDTGTGGLQPQHFGDGTRLSIL.

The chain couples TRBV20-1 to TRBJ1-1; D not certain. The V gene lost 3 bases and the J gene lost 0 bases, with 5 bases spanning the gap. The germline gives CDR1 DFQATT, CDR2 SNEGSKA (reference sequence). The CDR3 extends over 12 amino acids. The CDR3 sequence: CSARQVNTEAFF. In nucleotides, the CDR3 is TGCAGTGCTAGGCAGGTGAACACTGAAGCTTTCTTT.

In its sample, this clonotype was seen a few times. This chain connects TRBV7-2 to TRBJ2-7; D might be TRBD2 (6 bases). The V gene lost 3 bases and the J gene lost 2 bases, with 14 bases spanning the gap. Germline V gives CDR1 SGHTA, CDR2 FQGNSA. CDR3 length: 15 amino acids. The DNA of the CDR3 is TGTGCCAGCAGCTTGGCCCGGCGCGGGACCTACGAGCAGTACTTC. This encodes CASSLARRGTYEQYF.

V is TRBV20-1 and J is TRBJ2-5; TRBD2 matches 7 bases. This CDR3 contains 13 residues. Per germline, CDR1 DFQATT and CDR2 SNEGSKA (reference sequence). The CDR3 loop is CSTWGSSGETQYF. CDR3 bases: TGCAGCACATGGGGGTCTAGCGGAGAGACCCAGTACTTC.

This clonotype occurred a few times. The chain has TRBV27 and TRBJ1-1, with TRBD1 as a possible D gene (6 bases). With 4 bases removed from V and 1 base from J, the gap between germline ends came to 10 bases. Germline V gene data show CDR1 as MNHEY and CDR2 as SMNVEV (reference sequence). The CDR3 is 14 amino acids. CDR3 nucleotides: TGTGCCAGCAGTTCGGGGGCCAAGAACACTGAAGCTTTCTTT. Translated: CASSSGAKNTEAFF.

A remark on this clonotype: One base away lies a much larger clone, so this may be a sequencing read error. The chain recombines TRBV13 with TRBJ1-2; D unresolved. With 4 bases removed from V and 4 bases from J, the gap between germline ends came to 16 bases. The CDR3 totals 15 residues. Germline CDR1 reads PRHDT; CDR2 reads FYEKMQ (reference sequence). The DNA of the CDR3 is TGTGCCAGCAGCTCAGCGGGAGGGAGCTTCTATGGCTACACCTTC. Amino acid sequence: CASSSAGGSFYGYTF. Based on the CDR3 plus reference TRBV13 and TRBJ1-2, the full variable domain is AAGVIQSPRHLIKEKRETATLKCYPIPRHDTVYWYQQGPGQDPQFLISFYEKMQSDKGSIPDRFSAQQFSDYHSELNMSSLELGDSALYFCASSSAGGSFYGYTFGSGTRLTVV.